This TCR beta chain was sequenced for a study of Ad26.COV2.S vaccination and SARS-CoV-2 variants. Sequencing used immunoSEQ multiplex PCR; TCRdb keeps in-frame clones, though not all of them. The top ten hold around 4.2% of the sample, which has around 450,000 clones, about 90% seen once. The sample's treatment: around 19 received Ad26.COV2.S at low or high dose, single or two shots; about 5 received placebo; per-sample allocation not given. The samples date from day 63 after the first vaccine or placebo injection. CDR3 length equals 14 residues. CDR1 and CDR2 (germline): SGHAT, FQNNGV. Germline trimming cut 5 bases from V and 8 bases from J; bases unmatched to any gene: 6.

The chain links TRBV11-2 to TRBJ1-6; 7 bases are shared with TRBD1. This clonotype was sampled from a person between 18 and 65 years old who received the Ad26.COV2.S COVID-19 vaccine or a placebo. The sample in question was peripheral blood, obtained in a trial of Ad26.COV2.S vaccine versus placebo. Here the CDR3 DNA reads TGTGCCAGCAGCACCGACAGGGCGTATTCACCCCTCCACTTT. It codes for CASSTDRAYSPLHF. The variable domain in full, with the rest retrieved from reference TRBV11-2 and TRBJ1-6, is EAGVAQSPRYKIIEKRQSVAFWCNPISGHATLYWYQQILGQGPKLLIQFQNNGVVDDSQLPKDRFSAERLKGVDSTLKIQPAKLEDSAVYLCASSTDRAYSPLHFGNGTRLTVT.